Listed below are T cell receptor beta chains from one sample, sequenced in a study of blood T cell repertoires in COVID-19. The protocol was immunoSEQ multiplex PCR, while the TCRdb copy is restricted to in-frame clones and leaves out a portion. The data contain 180,000 or so clones, around 89% of them seen just once; the ten biggest clones take up around 4%. Sample: peripheral blood. Receptors were obtained from a woman in her thirties with acute or convalescent COVID-19. Both conserved end residues are part of each CDR3. Each record gives: V gene, clone size, J gene, CDR3 protein. Clone size, where shown, is once, few, many, or a class for clones that have expanded.

>TRBV28|.|TRBJ2-5
CAAWGQSQETQYF
>TRBV12-2|once|TRBJ1-2
CASHRGSGSNYGYTF
>TRBV4-2|.|TRBJ2-1
CASSQDGRDEQFF
>TRBV3-1/TRBV3-2|.|TRBJ1-1
CASSLRMNTEAFF
>TRBV2|.|TRBJ2-1
CASRGGSVPYNEQFF
>TRBV6-6|once|TRBJ2-7
CASSLAWTGSYEQYF
>TRBV28|.|TRBJ2-3
CATRDRGSTDTQYF
>TRBV9|once|TRBJ2-7
CASSPDSFSYEQYF
>TRBV5-1|once|TRBJ2-2
CASSSLTSGITGELFF
>TRBV6-5|.|TRBJ1-4
CAVLATNEKLFF
>TRBV7-3|.|TRBJ2-7
CASSFHRGTSAYEQYF
>TRBV7-8|.|TRBJ1-3
CASSVGGVTSGNTIYF
>TRBV10-1|.|TRBJ2-3
CASSGTGTFTDTQYF
>TRBV28|few|TRBJ2-3
CASSAGTGVDTQYF
>TRBV5-1|.|TRBJ2-7
CASSLAIGGGEQYF
>TRBV5-1|once|TRBJ1-3
CASSLATGLGNTIYF
>TRBV13|.|TRBJ2-1
CASSLDVPLGYNEQFF
>TRBV7-8|.|TRBJ2-5
CASSFPGQETQYF
>TRBV7-2|.|TRBJ2-7
CASSLSGAYEQYF
>TRBV10-3|few|TRBJ1-5
CAISEFDGQAPQHF
>TRBV2|.|TRBJ2-7
CASRVGGPYEQYF
>TRBV2|.|TRBJ2-1
CASSERVISYNEQFF
>TRBV2|.|TRBJ1-5
CASSVGQPQHF
>TRBV12-3/TRBV12-4|few|TRBJ2-7
CASSFQGEQYF
>TRBV2|.|TRBJ1-4
CASSDGAFNEKLFF
>TRBV5-1|.|TRBJ1-1
CASSLEGEEAFF
>TRBV18|.|TRBJ1-6
CASSPGQGFSPLHF
>TRBV15|.|TRBJ1-1
CATSGNRVGEAFF
>TRBV28|.|TRBJ2-7
CASGQSQGPSYEQYF
>TRBV25-1|few|TRBJ2-5
CASSRGGAQETQYF
>TRBV28|.|TRBJ2-7
CASRNLLFGGGYEQYF
>TRBV28|.|TRBJ2-2
CASSLQTSPIAGGELFF
>TRBV28|.|TRBJ1-5
CASSLKTDQPQHF
>TRBV18|.|TRBJ1-2
CATETTDRAGYTF
>TRBV27|.|TRBJ1-6
CASSSTRNRGQSPLHF
>TRBV11-3|once|TRBJ1-4
CAREAQTNEKLFF
>TRBV19|.|TRBJ1-4
CASSTSSGADEKLFF
>TRBV11-2|once|TRBJ2-5
CASSLEQYQETQYF
>TRBV28|.|TRBJ1-2
CASSFRQGAYGYTF
>TRBV27|.|TRBJ2-7
CASIFVYEQYF
>TRBV4-2|.|TRBJ2-1
CASSQDSLGGNEQFF
>TRBV5-1|many|TRBJ1-3
CASSVGTGSSGNTIYF
>TRBV11-3|.|TRBJ2-1
CASSPRTGLGIEQFF
>TRBV7-9|.|TRBJ1-1
CASSMKRTRDEAFF
>TRBV6-5|.|TRBJ1-1
CASSFDRVYDFF
>TRBV5-1|.|TRBJ2-2
CASAIYTGELFF
>TRBV10-3|.|TRBJ1-1
CATRQGRTEAFF
>TRBV7-9|.|TRBJ1-5
CASSATGGDEPQHF
>TRBV30|.|TRBJ1-5
CAWSGGANQPQHF
>TRBV19|.|TRBJ2-1
CASNPTGLRTYNEQFF
>TRBV7-9|.|TRBJ2-7
CASSSPGGSYEQYF
>TRBV27|once|TRBJ1-5
CASSLYGGGTNQPQHF